Listed below are T cell receptor beta chains from one sample, sequenced in a study of early T cells in non-severe SARS-CoV-2 infection. Via MiXCR, TCRdb re-called the 5' RACE reads, giving one row per CDR3 protein. The sample includes roughly 20,000 distinct CDR3 sequences, around 6.1% of them seen just once. The source material was whole blood. The receptor set was obtained from an adult who was a healthcare worker with PCR-confirmed SARS-CoV-2 infection or an uninfected control (not recorded which). CDR3s include the opening cysteine and the closing phenylalanine or tryptophan. The order of the fields is V gene, clone size, D gene, J gene, CDR3 protein, CDR3 DNA. D genes are given only for firm matches. Size values are once, few and many counts, or a class for expanded clones, and some rows have none.

>TRBV11-2|many|.|TRBJ2-7
CASSLEVEQYF
TGTGCCAGCAGCTTAGAAGTCGAGCAGTACTTC
>TRBV20-1|medium-sized|TRBD1|TRBJ2-7
CSANRDRADEQYF
TGCAGTGCTAACCGGGACAGGGCGGATGAGCAGTACTTC
>TRBV4-1|many|.|TRBJ2-1
CASRKVPVPPSDEQFF
TGCGCCAGCAGAAAAGTACCCGTTCCTCCGTCGGACGAGCAGTTCTTC
>TRBV5-1|many|TRBD2|TRBJ2-1
CASSSGTSGGYNEQFF
TGCGCCAGCAGCTCCGGGACTAGCGGGGGATACAATGAGCAGTTCTTC
>TRBV20-1|many|.|TRBJ2-3
CSARASASTDTQYF
TGCAGTGCTAGGGCTAGCGCTAGCACAGATACGCAGTATTTT
>TRBV20-1|many|.|TRBJ1-5
CSAYWVPPTQHF
TGCAGTGCTTACTGGGTCCCCCCGACCCAGCATTTT
>TRBV11-2|medium-sized|.|TRBJ2-7
CASSLGTGQLYEQYF
TGTGCCAGCAGCTTGGGCACAGGACAGCTCTACGAGCAGTACTTC
>TRBV5-1|many|.|TRBJ2-7
CASSVRRDYEQYF
TGCGCCAGCAGCGTTCGACGGGACTACGAGCAGTACTTC
>TRBV6-5|many|.|TRBJ2-2
CASSYSRGIAGELFF
TGTGCCAGCAGTTACTCGAGGGGGATCGCCGGGGAGCTGTTTTTT
>TRBV28|many|TRBD1|TRBJ2-4
CASSKTGGSGFLAKNIQYF
TGTGCCAGCAGTAAGACAGGGGGCTCTGGATTTTTAGCCAAAAACATTCAGTACTTC
>TRBV28|many|TRBD1|TRBJ2-1
CASSSFARQGVQYNEQFF
TGTGCCAGCAGTTCATTCGCCAGGCAGGGGGTCCAATACAATGAGCAGTTCTTC
>TRBV4-2|.|TRBD2|TRBJ2-4
CASSSSGSRNIQYF
TGTGCCAGCAGCTCTAGCGGGAGTAGAAACATTCAGTACTTC
>TRBV7-8|many|TRBD2|TRBJ2-2
CASSVAGVLGELFF
TGTGCCAGCAGCGTAGCGGGAGTACTCGGGGAGCTGTTTTTT
>TRBV2|medium-sized|.|TRBJ2-4
CASSEASAAKNIQYF
TGTGCCAGCAGTGAAGCATCGGCAGCCAAAAACATTCAGTACTTC
>TRBV24-1|many|TRBD1|TRBJ2-6
CATGQGGANVLTF
TGTGCCACGGGACAGGGTGGGGCCAACGTCCTGACTTTC
>TRBV2|many|.|TRBJ2-1
CASSVADKAYNEQFF
TGTGCCAGCAGTGTAGCGGATAAAGCCTACAATGAGCAGTTCTTC
>TRBV18|many|.|TRBJ1-3
CASSPLDTSGNTIYF
TGTGCCAGCTCACCCCTCGACACCTCTGGAAACACCATATATTTT
>TRBV15|few|.|TRBJ2-1
CATSRDMYNEQFF
TGTGCCACCAGCAGAGATATGTACAATGAGCAGTTCTTC
>TRBV9|many|TRBD1|TRBJ2-5
CASSAGTGQETQYF
TGTGCCAGCAGCGCTGGGACAGGACAAGAGACCCAGTACTTC
>TRBV10-1|few|.|TRBJ2-2
CASSDTGNTGELFF
TGCGCCAGCAGTGACACGGGGAACACCGGGGAGCTGTTTTTT
>TRBV30|many|.|TRBJ2-1
CAWMPLSSYNEQFF
TGTGCCTGGATGCCCCTAAGCTCCTACAATGAGCAGTTCTTC
>TRBV5-1|many|.|TRBJ2-7
CASSWDQYEQYF
TGCGCCAGCAGCTGGGACCAGTACGAGCAGTACTTC
>TRBV15|.|TRBD2|TRBJ2-3
CATSRLADGTDTQYF
TGTGCCACCAGCAGACTAGCGGACGGCACAGATACGCAGTATTTT
>TRBV5-1|few|.|TRBJ1-4
CASSLSGPLNEKLFF
TGCGCCAGCAGCTTGTCCGGCCCGCTTAATGAAAAACTGTTTTTT
>TRBV20-1|many|TRBD1|TRBJ2-7
CSASTPGQPSYEQYF
TGCAGTGCCTCCACCCCGGGACAGCCGTCCTACGAGCAGTACTTC
>TRBV14|many|.|TRBJ1-2
CASSQGFWIHGYTF
TGTGCCAGCAGCCAAGGGTTCTGGATCCATGGCTACACCTTC
>TRBV10-3|many|.|TRBJ2-7
CAISESPGQIYEQYF
TGTGCCATCAGTGAGTCCCCCGGGCAGATCTACGAGCAGTACTTC
>TRBV9|many|.|TRBJ2-2
CASSLEHTGELFF
TGTGCCAGCAGCCTCGAACACACCGGGGAGCTGTTTTTT
>TRBV24-1|few|TRBD1|TRBJ2-4
CATSDRPGQKQNENIQYF
TGTGCCACCAGTGACCGGCCGGGACAGAAGCAAAACGAAAATATTCAGTACTTC
>TRBV7-8|many|TRBD1|TRBJ2-1
CASISRGQNSNEQFF
TGTGCCAGCATTTCCCGGGGACAGAATTCCAATGAGCAGTTCTTC